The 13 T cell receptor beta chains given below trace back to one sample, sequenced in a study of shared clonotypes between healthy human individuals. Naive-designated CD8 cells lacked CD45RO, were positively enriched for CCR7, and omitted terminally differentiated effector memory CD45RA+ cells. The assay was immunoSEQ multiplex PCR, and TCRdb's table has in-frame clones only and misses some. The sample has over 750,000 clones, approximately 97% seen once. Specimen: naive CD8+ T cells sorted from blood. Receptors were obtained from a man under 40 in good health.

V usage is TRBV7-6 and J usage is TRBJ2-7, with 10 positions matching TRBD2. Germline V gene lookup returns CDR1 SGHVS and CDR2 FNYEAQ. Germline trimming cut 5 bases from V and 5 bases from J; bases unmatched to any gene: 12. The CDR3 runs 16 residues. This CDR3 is CASSQRTSGGWDEQYF. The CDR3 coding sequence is TGTGCCAGCAGCCAAAGGACTAGCGGTGGTTGGGACGAGCAGTACTTC. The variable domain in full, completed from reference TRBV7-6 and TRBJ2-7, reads GAGVSQSPRYKVTKRGQDVALRCDPISGHVSLYWYRQALGQGPEFLTYFNYEAQQDKSGLPNDRFSAERPEGSISTLTIQRTEQRDSAMYRCASSQRTSGGWDEQYFGPGTRLTVT.

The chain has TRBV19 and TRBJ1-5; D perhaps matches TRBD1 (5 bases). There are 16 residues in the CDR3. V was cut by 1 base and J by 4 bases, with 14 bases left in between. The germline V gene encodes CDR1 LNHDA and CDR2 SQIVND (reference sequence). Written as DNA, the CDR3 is TGTGCCAGTAGTATAGCCTGGGACGGAGTTAATCAGCCCCAGCATTTT. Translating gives CASSIAWDGVNQPQHF.

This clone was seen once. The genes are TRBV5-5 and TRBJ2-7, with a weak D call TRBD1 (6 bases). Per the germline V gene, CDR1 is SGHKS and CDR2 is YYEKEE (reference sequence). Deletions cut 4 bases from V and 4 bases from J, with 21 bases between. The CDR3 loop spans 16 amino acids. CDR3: CASSRGTYNGGYEQYF. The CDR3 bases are TGTGCCAGCAGCAGGGGGACGTACAATGGGGGTTACGAGCAGTACTTC. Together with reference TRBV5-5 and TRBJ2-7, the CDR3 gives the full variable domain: DAGVTQSPTHLIKTRGQQVTLRCSPISGHKSVSWYQQVLGQGPQFIFQYYEKEERGRGNFPDRFSARQFPNYSSELNVNALLLGDSALYLCASSRGTYNGGYEQYFGPGTRLTVT.

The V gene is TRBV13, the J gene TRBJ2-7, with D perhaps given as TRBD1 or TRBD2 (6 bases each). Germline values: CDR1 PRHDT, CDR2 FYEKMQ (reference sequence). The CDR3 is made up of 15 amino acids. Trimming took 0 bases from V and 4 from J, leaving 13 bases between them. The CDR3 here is CASSLGQGRGYEQYF. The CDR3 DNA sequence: TGTGCCAGCAGCTTAGGGCAGGGGCGGGGTTACGAGCAGTACTTC. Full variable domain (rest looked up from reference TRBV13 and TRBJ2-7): AAGVIQSPRHLIKEKRETATLKCYPIPRHDTVYWYQQGPGQDPQFLISFYEKMQSDKGSIPDRFSAQQFSDYHSELNMSSLELGDSALYFCASSLGQGRGYEQYFGPGTRLTVT.

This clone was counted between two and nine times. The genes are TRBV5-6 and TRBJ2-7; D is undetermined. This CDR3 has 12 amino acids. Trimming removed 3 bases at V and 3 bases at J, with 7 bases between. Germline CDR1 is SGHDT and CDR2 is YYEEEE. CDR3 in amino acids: CASSSMDYEQYF. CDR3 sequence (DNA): TGTGCCAGCAGCTCCATGGACTACGAGCAGTACTTC. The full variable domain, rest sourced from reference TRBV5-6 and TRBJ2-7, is DAGVTQSPTHLIKTRGQQVTLRCSPKSGHDTVSWYQQALGQGPQFIFQYYEEEERQRGNFPDRFSGHQFPNYSSELNVNALLLGDSALYLCASSSMDYEQYFGPGTRLTVT.

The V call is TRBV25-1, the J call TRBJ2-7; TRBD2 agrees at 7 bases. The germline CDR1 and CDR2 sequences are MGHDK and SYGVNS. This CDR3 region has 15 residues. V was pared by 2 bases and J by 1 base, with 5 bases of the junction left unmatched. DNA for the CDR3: TGTGCCAGCAGTGAAGGACTAGTTTCTTCCTACGAGCAGTACTTC. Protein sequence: CASSEGLVSSYEQYF.

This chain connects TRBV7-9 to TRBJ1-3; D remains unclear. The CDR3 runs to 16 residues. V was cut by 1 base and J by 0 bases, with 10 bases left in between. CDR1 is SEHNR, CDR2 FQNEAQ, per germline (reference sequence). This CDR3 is CASSLGSAYSGNTIYF. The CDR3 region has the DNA TGTGCCAGCAGCTTAGGCAGCGCCTACTCTGGAAACACCATATATTTT.

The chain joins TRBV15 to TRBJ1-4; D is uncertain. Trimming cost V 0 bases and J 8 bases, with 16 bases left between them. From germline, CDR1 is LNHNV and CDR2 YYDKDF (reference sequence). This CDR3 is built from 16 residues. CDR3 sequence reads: CATSRERTAVGEKLFF. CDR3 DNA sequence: TGTGCCACCAGCAGAGAAAGGACCGCCGTTGGGGAAAAACTGTTTTTT.

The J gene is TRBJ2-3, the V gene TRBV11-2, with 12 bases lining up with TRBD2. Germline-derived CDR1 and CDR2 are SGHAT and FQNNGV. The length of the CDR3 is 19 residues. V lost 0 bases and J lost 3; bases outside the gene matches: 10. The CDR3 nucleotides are TGTGCCAGCAGCTTAGAAGGTTTGCTAGCGGGAGGGTTGACAGATACGCAGTATTTT. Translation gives CASSLEGLLAGGLTDTQYF.

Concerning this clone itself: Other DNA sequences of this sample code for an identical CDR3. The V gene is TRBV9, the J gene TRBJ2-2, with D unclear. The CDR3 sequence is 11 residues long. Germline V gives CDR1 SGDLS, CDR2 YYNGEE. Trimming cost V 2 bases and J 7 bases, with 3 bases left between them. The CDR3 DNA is TGTGCCAGCAGCGTTAGCGGGGAGCTGTTTTTT. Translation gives CASSVSGELFF. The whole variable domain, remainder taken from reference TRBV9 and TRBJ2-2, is DSGVTQTPKHLITATGQRVTLRCSPRSGDLSVYWYQQSLDQGLQFLIQYYNGEERAKGNILERFSAQQFPDLHSELNLSSLELGDSALYFCASSVSGELFFGEGSRLTVL.

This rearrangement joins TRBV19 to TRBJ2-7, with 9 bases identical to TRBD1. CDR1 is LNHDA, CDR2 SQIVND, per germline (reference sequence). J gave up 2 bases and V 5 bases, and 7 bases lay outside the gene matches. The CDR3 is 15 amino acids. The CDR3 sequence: CASSYPGQGTYEQYF. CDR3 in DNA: TGTGCCAGTAGTTATCCGGGACAGGGTACCTACGAGCAGTACTTC. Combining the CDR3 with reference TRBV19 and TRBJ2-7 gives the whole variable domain DGGITQSPKYLFRKEGQNVTLSCEQNLNHDAMYWYRQDPGQGLRLIYYSQIVNDFQKGDIAEGYSVSREKKESFPLTVTSAQKNPTAFYLCASSYPGQGTYEQYFGPGTRLTVT.

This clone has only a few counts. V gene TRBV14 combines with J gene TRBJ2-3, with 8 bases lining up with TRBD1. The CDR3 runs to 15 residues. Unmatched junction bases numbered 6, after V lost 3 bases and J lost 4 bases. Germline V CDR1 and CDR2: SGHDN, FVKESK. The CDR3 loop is CASSQDRARADTQYF. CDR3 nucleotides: TGTGCCAGCAGCCAGGACAGGGCGCGGGCAGATACGCAGTATTTT. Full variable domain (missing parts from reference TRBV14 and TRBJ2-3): EAGVTQFPSHSVIEKGQTVTLRCDPISGHDNLYWYRRVMGKEIKFLLHFVKESKQDESGMPNNRFLAERTGGTYSTLKVQPAELEDSGVYFCASSQDRARADTQYFGPGTRLTVL.

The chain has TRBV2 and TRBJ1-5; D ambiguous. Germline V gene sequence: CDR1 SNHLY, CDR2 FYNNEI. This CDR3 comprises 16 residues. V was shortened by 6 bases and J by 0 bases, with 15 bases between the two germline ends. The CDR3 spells CASRRSVTDSNQPQHF. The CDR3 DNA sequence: TGTGCCAGCAGAAGGTCTGTAACGGATAGCAATCAGCCCCAGCATTTT.